A selection of T cell receptor beta chains follows, all from one sample in a study of T cell responses to AZD1222 COVID-19 vaccine. The protocol was immunoSEQ multiplex PCR, while the TCRdb copy is restricted to in-frame clones and leaves out a portion. The table lists approximately 150,000 clones, roughly nine tenths of them singletons. This specimen was peripheral blood, taken 28 days after the second AZD1222 dose. All receptors derive from an adult who received the AZD1222 COVID-19 vaccine. Each CDR3 is given with its conserved first and last residue. D genes are given only for firm matches. The size field is filled for only some rows; it gives once, few, many or a size class.

j_call v_call d_call cdr3_length clone_size cdr3_nt cdr3_aa
TRBJ2-3 TRBV28 TRBD2 15 - TGTGCCAGCAGTACTCCGGGACTAGGGATAGATACGCAGTATTTT CASSTPGLGIDTQYF
TRBJ1-5 TRBV19 TRBD1 16 - TGTGCCAGTACCCCACGGGACAGGGGTTTTGGGCAGCCCCAGCATTTT CASTPRDRGFGQPQHF
TRBJ1-4 TRBV11-2 - 15 - TGTGCCAGCAGCATGACAGGATCGAAGGGTGAAAAACTGTTTTTT CASSMTGSKGEKLFF
TRBJ1-2 TRBV12-3/TRBV12-4 - 13 - TGTGCCAGCAGCCGTGACAGCCGCTATGGCTACACCTTC CASSRDSRYGYTF
TRBJ2-2 TRBV29-1 TRBD1 15 few TGCAGCGGGTTATCCGGGACAGGGAACACCGGGGAGCTGTTTTTT CSGLSGTGNTGELFF
TRBJ2-5 TRBV9 - 14 - TGTGCCAGCAGCGTCGGAGGGGCCTGGGAGACCCAGTACTTC CASSVGGAWETQYF
TRBJ1-6 TRBV24-1 TRBD1 13 once TGTGCCACCAGGCGGACAGGGTTCTCACCCCTCCACTTT CATRRTGFSPLHF
TRBJ2-3 TRBV7-2 - 14 - TGTGCCAGCAGCTTCCTCCGGGACACAGATACGCAGTATTTT CASSFLRDTDTQYF
TRBJ2-7 TRBV3-1/TRBV3-2 - 13 once TGTGCCAGCAGCCAAGGGGGGGATACAGGACAGTACTTC CASSQGGDTGQYF
TRBJ1-1 TRBV10-3 - 14 - TGTGCCATCAGTGCGACAGGACCGGACACTGAAGCTTTCTTT CAISATGPDTEAFF
TRBJ1-5 TRBV28 TRBD1 15 - TGTGCCAGCAGTCATCGGACAGGGGGCAATCAGCCCCAGCATTTT CASSHRTGGNQPQHF
TRBJ1-5 TRBV7-6 - 15 - TGTGCCAGCAGCCCCGGGGGAATAGGCAATCAGCCCCAGCATTTT CASSPGGIGNQPQHF
TRBJ2-7 TRBV6-5 TRBD1 13 - TGTGCCAGCAGTAAGGGACAGTCCTACGAGCAGTACTTC CASSKGQSYEQYF
TRBJ1-5 TRBV6-5 - 15 - TGTGCCAGCAGTACGACCGAGCTAAGGGGTCAGCCCCAGCATTTT CASSTTELRGQPQHF
TRBJ1-1 TRBV3-1/TRBV3-2 - 14 - TGTGCCAGCAGCCGAACTACCAAGAACACTGAAGCTTTCTTT CASSRTTKNTEAFF
TRBJ2-5 TRBV19 TRBD2 19 few TGTGCCAGTAGTACCGGACTAGCGAGAGCGCGATCACCACAAGAGACCCAGTACTTC CASSTGLARARSPQETQYF
TRBJ1-2 TRBV9 - 15 - TGTGCCAGCAGCGGTTCCAACGGGAGGTACTATGGCTACACCTTC CASSGSNGRYYGYTF
TRBJ2-4 TRBV19 TRBD1 16 - TGTGCCAGTAATATTCCGGGACAGGGTTTCGGCAACATTCAGTACTTC CASNIPGQGFGNIQYF
TRBJ1-5 TRBV27 - 14 - TGTGCCAGCAGCCGCACAGGAAACAATCAGCCCCAGCATTTT CASSRTGNNQPQHF
TRBJ1-6 TRBV5-1 - 17 - TGCGCCAGCAGCCCCTCCTCCCGGGGGAATAAGGATTCACCCCTCCACTTT CASSPSSRGNKDSPLHF
TRBJ2-2 TRBV7-6 - 15 - TGTGCCAGCAGCCTACCACCGGCCGGGGCCGGGGAGCTGTTTTTT CASSLPPAGAGELFF
TRBJ2-7 TRBV6-2/TRBV6-3 TRBD1 14 - TGTGCCAGCAGCCACAGGGGGACAGCCTACGAGCAGTACTTC CASSHRGTAYEQYF
TRBJ1-5 TRBV6-5 TRBD1 14 - TGTGCCAGCAGTATGACAGGGGGCGGACAGCCCCAGCATTTT CASSMTGGGQPQHF
TRBJ1-2 TRBV7-9 - 17 once TGTGCCAGCAGCTCGGATAGAACGTGGGTCTCTAACTATGGCTACACCTTC CASSSDRTWVSNYGYTF
TRBJ2-7 TRBV28 TRBD2 12 - TGTGCCAGCGAGCGGGGTTTAAACGAGCAGTACTTC CASERGLNEQYF
TRBJ1-1 TRBV12-3/TRBV12-4 - 13 once TGTGCCAGCACTCCCGGGCGGGGCACTGAAGCTTTCTTT CASTPGRGTEAFF
TRBJ1-6 TRBV5-4 - 15 - TGTGCCAGCAGCTTCTCCCAGGGCGAGAATTCACCCCTCCACTTT CASSFSQGENSPLHF
TRBJ2-5 TRBV19 - 15 - TGTGCCAGTAGGGCGACAGGGACTTACCAAGAGACCCAGTACTTC CASRATGTYQETQYF
TRBJ2-7 TRBV9 - 14 - TGTGCCAGCAGCTCTGGGCCCCTTGACTACGAGCAGTACTTC CASSSGPLDYEQYF
TRBJ2-7 TRBV14 - 13 - TGTGCCAGCAGCCCGAAACAGGGTTACGAGCAGTACTTC CASSPKQGYEQYF
TRBJ2-5 TRBV7-6 - 16 - TGTGCCAGCAGCCCCGGCCCGAACTTTATTGAGGAGACCCAGTACTTC CASSPGPNFIEETQYF
TRBJ1-5 TRBV24-1 TRBD1 15 - TGTGCCACCAGTGACCGGACAGGGACCAATCAGCCCCAGCATTTT CATSDRTGTNQPQHF
TRBJ2-7 TRBV14 - 13 - TGTGCCAGCAGCCAAATCAGGGGTTACGAGCAGTACTTC CASSQIRGYEQYF
TRBJ2-7 TRBV11-2 - 12 - TGTGCCAGCAGCGGCACCTCCTACGAGCAGTACTTC CASSGTSYEQYF
TRBJ2-1 TRBV6-6 TRBD2 15 - TGTGCCAGCAGTTACCCGGGACTAGCTTACAATGAGCAGTTCTTC CASSYPGLAYNEQFF
TRBJ1-5 TRBV27 TRBD1 15 - TGTGCCAGCAGTTTGGGGACAGGGGCAGATCAGCCCCAGCATTTT CASSLGTGADQPQHF
TRBJ1-5 TRBV5-1 - 14 - TGCGCCAGCAGCTTGGCCAGTGGGGGGCAGCCCCAGCATTTT CASSLASGGQPQHF
TRBJ2-1 TRBV18 TRBD2 19 - TGTGCCAGCTCCCGGTTGACTTTGGCGGGAGCGCAGGACGACAATGAGCAGTTCTTC CASSRLTLAGAQDDNEQFF
TRBJ2-1 TRBV9 - 16 - TGTGCCAGCAGCGTATCACAGCGCCCCTCCTACAATGAGCAGTTCTTC CASSVSQRPSYNEQFF
TRBJ2-7 TRBV16 TRBD1 14 - TGTGCCAGCAGCCAATCGGACAGGGGCTACGAGCAGTACTTC CASSQSDRGYEQYF
TRBJ2-4 TRBV5-1 - 14 once TGCGCCAGCAGCTTGGCGGGTGGGGACAACATTCAGTACTTC CASSLAGGDNIQYF